Each of the 22 T cell receptor beta chains below was sequenced from the same sample in a study of cytomegalovirus exposure and HLA in healthy donors. The PCR used 60 Vbeta and 13 Jbeta primers. The assay was immunoSEQ multiplex PCR, and TCRdb's table has in-frame clones only and misses some. The sample lists tens of thousands of clones, about 77% occurring once. Sequenced material: PBMCs. The origin of the receptors is a male donor in good health and CMV-seropositive.

This clone appeared a single time. The chain combines TRBV27 with TRBJ2-7, with TRBD2 identical over 10 bases. The CDR3 has 14 amino acids. The junction had 6 bases not matched to a gene; V was cut back by 8 bases and J by 2 bases. Germline V lookup: CDR1 MNHEY, CDR2 SMNVEV (reference sequence). The CDR3, as DNA: TGTGCCAGCGGCCAGAGCGGGAGGGCCTACGAGCAGTACTTC. This gives the protein CASGQSGRAYEQYF.

V is TRBV6-4 and J is TRBJ1-2; 9 positions match TRBD1. The CDR3 runs 13 residues. The junction had 7 bases not matched to a gene; V was cut back by 6 bases and J by 8 bases. Germline lookup yields CDR1 MRHNA and CDR2 SNTAGT. The DNA of the CDR3 is TGTGCCAGCAGACGGACAGGGGAGGAGGGCTACACCTTC. It codes for CASRRTGEEGYTF.

J is TRBJ2-1 and V is TRBV28; TRBD2 aligns across 7 bases. From germline, CDR1 is MDHEN and CDR2 SYDVKM. The CDR3 length is 14 residues. J lost 6 bases, V lost 6 bases, and 8 bases had no gene match. Written as DNA, the CDR3 is TGTGCCAGCAGGACCGACGCTAGCGGCAATGAGCAGTTCTTC. Encoded protein: CASRTDASGNEQFF.

J is TRBJ2-1 and V is TRBV10-3; tentative D call: TRBD2 (5 bases). V lost 0 bases and J lost 2, with 8 bases in between. Germline assignment: CDR1 ENHRY and CDR2 SYGVKD. The CDR3 covers 15 residues. This CDR3 reads CAISESGEPYNEQFF. CDR3 nucleotide sequence: TGTGCCATCAGTGAGTCCGGGGAACCCTACAATGAGCAGTTCTTC.

The rearrangement links TRBV20-1 to TRBJ2-7; TRBD1 might be the D (5 bases). CDR1 and CDR2 (germline): DFQATT, SNEGSKA (reference sequence). V was pared by 6 bases and J by 6 bases, with 12 bases between. CDR3 length equals 11 residues. This chain's CDR3 is CSAGQGSEQYF. As DNA, the CDR3 is TGCAGTGCCGGTCAGGGTAGCGAGCAGTACTTC.

The chain couples TRBV6-1 to TRBJ2-3, with D tentatively TRBD2 (6 bases). The CDR3 covers 16 residues. CDR1 MNHNS and CDR2 SASEGT come from the germline V gene. The germline V and J ends were trimmed by 4 bases and 6 bases, with 20 bases remaining between them. CDR3 region: CASSGTGTPIGDTQYF. CDR3 DNA sequence: TGTGCCAGCAGTGGAACCGGGACTCCCATCGGGGATACGCAGTATTTT.

The V call is TRBV5-1, the J call TRBJ2-3, with 8 bases matching TRBD2. Trimming cost V 4 bases and J 5 bases; bases outside gene matches: 12. CDR1 SGHRS and CDR2 YFSETQ come from the germline V gene. The CDR3 is made up of 16 amino acids. CDR3 region: CASSQSGGSVRDTQYF. CDR3 DNA: TGCGCCAGCAGCCAGAGCGGGGGCTCTGTCCGAGATACGCAGTATTTT.

The chain carries TRBV20-1 and TRBJ2-7; D not resolved. V lost 6 bases and J lost 6, with 12 bases in between. This CDR3 is built from 11 residues. Germline loops: CDR1 DFQATT, CDR2 SNEGSKA (reference sequence). CDR3 DNA sequence: TGCAGTGCCCCGTTCTCTATCGAGCAGTACTTC. Protein sequence: CSAPFSIEQYF.

This chain uses TRBV5-8 with TRBJ2-3; 13 nucleotides match TRBD2. Germline assignment: CDR1 SGHTS and CDR2 YDEGEE. J gave up 1 base and V 3 bases, and 2 bases lay outside the gene matches. There are 16 residues in the CDR3. CDR3 protein: CASSYGLAGGTDTQYF. CDR3 sequence (DNA): TGTGCCAGCAGCTACGGACTAGCGGGAGGCACAGATACGCAGTATTTT.

This rearrangement joins TRBV13 to TRBJ2-7, with TRBD1 matching 9 bases. J was trimmed by 5 bases and V by 5 bases; bases with no gene match: 13. Germline lookup yields CDR1 PRHDT and CDR2 FYEKMQ (reference sequence). This CDR3 contains 16 residues. The DNA for the CDR3 is TGTGCCAGCAGCGAGGCCGGGACAGGGACCTTTAACGAGCAGTACTTC. As protein: CASSEAGTGTFNEQYF.

The chain joins TRBV30 to TRBJ2-7; D is uncertain. The CDR3 runs 13 residues. Trimming stripped 3 bases from V and 0 bases from J, with 9 bases between. From germline, CDR1 is GTSNPN and CDR2 SVGIG (reference sequence). The CDR3 spells CAWRSPVSYEQYF. CDR3 coding DNA: TGTGCCTGGAGGTCACCGGTCTCCTACGAGCAGTACTTC.

The chain recombines TRBV5-6 with TRBJ2-2; a weak D match, TRBD2 (5 bases). The CDR3 is 15 residues long. With 0 bases removed from V and 6 bases from J, the gap between germline ends came to 12 bases. Germline CDR1 is SGHDT and CDR2 is YYEEEE. In DNA, the CDR3 is TGTGCCAGCAGCTTGGTCGGGAATTGGGCCGGGGAGCTGTTTTTT. This gives the protein CASSLVGNWAGELFF. Filled out from reference TRBV5-6 and TRBJ2-2, the complete variable domain reads DAGVTQSPTHLIKTRGQQVTLRCSPKSGHDTVSWYQQALGQGPQFIFQYYEEEERQRGNFPDRFSGHQFPNYSSELNVNALLLGDSALYLCASSLVGNWAGELFFGEGSRLTVL.

This rearrangement joins TRBV5-1 to TRBJ1-3; 8 bases agree with TRBD1. Losses at the gene ends were 5 bases for V and 0 bases for J; bases not matched to a gene: 7. Germline CDR1 SGHRS, CDR2 YFSETQ. CDR3 length: 16 residues. The CDR3 sequence is CASSPRQGISGNTIYF. The CDR3 nucleotides read TGCGCCAGCAGTCCGAGACAGGGGATCTCTGGAAACACCATATATTTT. Full variable domain (rest looked up from reference TRBV5-1 and TRBJ1-3): KAGVTQTPRYLIKTRGQQVTLSCSPISGHRSVSWYQQTPGQGLQFLFEYFSETQRNKGNFPGRFSGRQFSNSRSEMNVSTLELGDSALYLCASSPRQGISGNTIYFGEGSWLTVV.

This clone turned up a few times. In the same sample, other DNA sequences code for this CDR3. The chain is built from TRBV30 and TRBJ1-3, with 7 positions matching TRBD1. The CDR3 covers 15 residues. The J segment lost 1 base and the V segment lost 2 bases, leaving 5 bases of the junction unmatched. Germline V CDR1 and CDR2: GTSNPN, SVGIG (reference sequence). The CDR3 DNA reads as TGTGCCTGGAGTCGGGACAGCGGTTCTGGAAACACCATATATTTT. It is translated as CAWSRDSGSGNTIYF.

The chain employs TRBV7-8 and TRBJ2-1; D is undetermined. The CDR3 is made up of 13 amino acids. Germline V gene lookup returns CDR1 SGHVS and CDR2 FQNEAQ. Trimming pared 1 base from V and 4 bases from J, leaving 5 bases between. Written as DNA, the CDR3 is TGTGCCAGCAGCTTAGGTCCGTACAATGAGCAGTTCTTC. Amino acids: CASSLGPYNEQFF.

As DNA, the CDR3 is TGTGCCAGCAGTCGAAGACAGGGCGGGATCTATGGCTACACCTTC. This sequence encodes CASSRRQGGIYGYTF. V gene TRBV27 combines with J gene TRBJ1-2, with 7 bases aligning to TRBD1. Per germline, CDR1 MNHEY and CDR2 SMNVEV (reference sequence). The length of the CDR3 is 15 residues. V lost 5 bases to trimming and J lost 4 bases; unmatched junction nucleotides: 10.

This chain links TRBV28 with TRBJ1-5, with a tentative D call TRBD1 (5 bases). The germline V gene has CDR1 MDHEN and CDR2 SYDVKM. The CDR3 loop spans 14 amino acids. With 6 bases removed from V and 6 bases from J, the gap between germline ends came to 15 bases. DNA for the CDR3: TGTGCCAGCAGACCAGGGCCCGATGCTCAGCCCCAGCATTTT. Protein: CASRPGPDAQPQHF.

The chain recombines TRBV7-6 with TRBJ2-2; no reliable D call. V lost 4 bases and J lost 7, with 7 bases in between. Germline V gene lookup returns CDR1 SGHVS and CDR2 FNYEAQ. The CDR3 loop spans 12 amino acids. In DNA, the CDR3 is TGTGCCAGCAGCTGGCAAGTCGGGGAGCTGTTTTTT. Encoded protein: CASSWQVGELFF. Using reference TRBV7-6 and TRBJ2-2 for the parts outside the CDR3, the full variable domain is GAGVSQSPRYKVTKRGQDVALRCDPISGHVSLYWYRQALGQGPEFLTYFNYEAQQDKSGLPNDRFSAERPEGSISTLTIQRTEQRDSAMYRCASSWQVGELFFGEGSRLTVL.

Points on this clone: This same CDR3 is encoded by further DNA sequences in the sample. V and J are TRBV28 and TRBJ1-1, with 8 bases fitting TRBD1. With 3 bases clipped from V and 1 base from J, the junction kept 4 bases outside the gene matches. CDR3 length: 15 amino acids. Germline CDR1 MDHEN, CDR2 SYDVKM. The CDR3 is CASSFQGARNTEAFF. For the CDR3, the DNA is TGTGCCAGCAGTTTCCAGGGGGCGAGGAACACTGAAGCTTTCTTT.

This chain uses TRBV27 with TRBJ2-2, with TRBD1 matching 9 bases. Unmatched junction bases numbered 11, after V lost 6 bases and J lost 6 bases. The CDR3 sequence is 16 residues long. Germline loops: CDR1 MNHEY, CDR2 SMNVEV (reference sequence). The CDR3 region has the DNA TGTGCCAGCAGCCCTCCGGGACAGGGTGGGTCCGGGGAGCTGTTTTTT. Protein: CASSPPGQGGSGELFF.

The chain joins TRBV25-1 to TRBJ1-2; 8 positions agree with TRBD1. CDR3 length: 15 amino acids. The V and J ends lost 1 base and 8 bases, in that order; junction bases with no gene match: 9. In germline, CDR1 is MGHDK, CDR2 SYGVNS. CDR3 in DNA: TGTGCCAGCAGTGAATCCGACAGGGGAATTAGGGGCTACACCTTC. Residues: CASSESDRGIRGYTF.

The genes are TRBV5-5 and TRBJ1-2, with 9 bases identical to TRBD1. CDR1 and CDR2 (germline): SGHKS, YYEKEE (reference sequence). Unmatched junction bases numbered 9, after V lost 8 bases and J lost 10 bases. This CDR3 has 12 residues. The CDR3 is CARAGTGTVYTF. CDR3 nucleotides: TGTGCCAGAGCCGGGACAGGGACCGTCTACACCTTC.